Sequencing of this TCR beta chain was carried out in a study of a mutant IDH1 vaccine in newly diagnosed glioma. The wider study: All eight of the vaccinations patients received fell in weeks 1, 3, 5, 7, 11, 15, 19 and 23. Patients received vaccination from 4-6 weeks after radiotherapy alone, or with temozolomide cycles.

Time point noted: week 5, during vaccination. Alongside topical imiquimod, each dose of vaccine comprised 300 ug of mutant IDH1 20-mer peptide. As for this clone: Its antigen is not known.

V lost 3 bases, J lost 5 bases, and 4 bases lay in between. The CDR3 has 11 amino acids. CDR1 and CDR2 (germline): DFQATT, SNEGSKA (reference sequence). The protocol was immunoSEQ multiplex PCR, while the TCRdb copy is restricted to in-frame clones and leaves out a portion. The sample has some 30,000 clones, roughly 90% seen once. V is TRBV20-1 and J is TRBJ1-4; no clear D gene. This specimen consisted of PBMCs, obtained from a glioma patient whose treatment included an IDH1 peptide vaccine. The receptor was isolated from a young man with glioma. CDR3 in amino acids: CSASWNEKLFF. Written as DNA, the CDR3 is TGCAGTGCTAGCTGGAATGAAAAACTGTTTTTT.